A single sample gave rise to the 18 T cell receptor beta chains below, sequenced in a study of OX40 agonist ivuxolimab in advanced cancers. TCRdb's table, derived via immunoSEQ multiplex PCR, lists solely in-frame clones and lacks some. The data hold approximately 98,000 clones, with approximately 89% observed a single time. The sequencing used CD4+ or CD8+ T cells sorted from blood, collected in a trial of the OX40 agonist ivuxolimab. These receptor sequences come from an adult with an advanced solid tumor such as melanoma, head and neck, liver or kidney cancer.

CDR3 nucleotide sequence: TGTGCCAGCAGCTCCACGGGACTAGCGACCGGGGAGCTGTTTTTT. Its protein product is CASSSTGLATGELFF. The V gene is TRBV11-2, the J gene TRBJ2-2, with 10 bases that match TRBD2. The germline V gene encodes CDR1 SGHAT and CDR2 FQNNGV. The CDR3 has 15 amino acids. J was trimmed by 5 bases and V by 4 bases; bases with no gene match: 4.

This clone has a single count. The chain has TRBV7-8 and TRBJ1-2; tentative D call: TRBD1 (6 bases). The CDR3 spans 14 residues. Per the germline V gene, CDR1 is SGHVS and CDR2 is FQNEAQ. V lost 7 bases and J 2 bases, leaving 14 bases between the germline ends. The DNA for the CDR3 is TGTGCCAGCACTACATCGGGGGCGAACTATGGCTACACCTTC. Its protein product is CASTTSGANYGYTF.

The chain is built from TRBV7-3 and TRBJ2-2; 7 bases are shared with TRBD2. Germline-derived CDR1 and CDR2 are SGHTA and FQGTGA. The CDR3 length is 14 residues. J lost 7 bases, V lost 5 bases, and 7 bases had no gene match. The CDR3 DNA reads TGTGCCAGCAGCCGAGCGGGGCGGGGCGGGGAGCTGTTTTTT. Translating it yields CASSRAGRGGELFF.

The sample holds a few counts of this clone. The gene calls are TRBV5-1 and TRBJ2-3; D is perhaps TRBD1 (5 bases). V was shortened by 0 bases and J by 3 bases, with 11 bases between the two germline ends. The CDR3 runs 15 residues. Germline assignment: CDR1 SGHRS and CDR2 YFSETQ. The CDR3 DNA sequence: TGCGCCAGCAGCTTGGTCAGGGTCGGGACAGATACGCAGTATTTT. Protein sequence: CASSLVRVGTDTQYF.

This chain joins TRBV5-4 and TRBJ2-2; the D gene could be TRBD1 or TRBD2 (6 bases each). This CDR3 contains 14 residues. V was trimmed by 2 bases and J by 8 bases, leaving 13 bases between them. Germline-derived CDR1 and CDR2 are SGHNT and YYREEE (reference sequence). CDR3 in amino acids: CASSLGGPTGELFF. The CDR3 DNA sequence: TGTGCCAGCAGCTTAGGGGGGCCGACAGGGGAGCTGTTTTTT.

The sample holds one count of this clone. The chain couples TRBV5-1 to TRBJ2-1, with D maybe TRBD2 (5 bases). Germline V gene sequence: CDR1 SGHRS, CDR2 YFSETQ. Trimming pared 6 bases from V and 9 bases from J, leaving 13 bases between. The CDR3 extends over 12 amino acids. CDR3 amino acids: CASTIGIGEQFF. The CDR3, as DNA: TGCGCCAGCACGATCGGGATCGGTGAGCAGTTCTTC.

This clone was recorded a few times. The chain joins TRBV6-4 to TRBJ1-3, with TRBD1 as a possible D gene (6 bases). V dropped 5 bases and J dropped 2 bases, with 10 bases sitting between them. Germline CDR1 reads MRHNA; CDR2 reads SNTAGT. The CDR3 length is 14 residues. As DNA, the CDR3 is TGTGCCAGCAGTCCTTGGGACACTGGAAACACCATATATTTT. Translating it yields CASSPWDTGNTIYF.

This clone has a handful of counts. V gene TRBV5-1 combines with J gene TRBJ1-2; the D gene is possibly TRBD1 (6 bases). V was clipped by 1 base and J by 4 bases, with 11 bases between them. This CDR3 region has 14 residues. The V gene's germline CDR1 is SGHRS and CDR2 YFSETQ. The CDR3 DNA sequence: TGCGCCAGCAGCTTGATGCAGGGGAGCTATGGCTACACCTTC. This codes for CASSLMQGSYGYTF. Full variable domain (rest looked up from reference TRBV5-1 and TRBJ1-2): KAGVTQTPRYLIKTRGQQVTLSCSPISGHRSVSWYQQTPGQGLQFLFEYFSETQRNKGNFPGRFSGRQFSNSRSEMNVSTLELGDSALYLCASSLMQGSYGYTFGSGTRLTVV.

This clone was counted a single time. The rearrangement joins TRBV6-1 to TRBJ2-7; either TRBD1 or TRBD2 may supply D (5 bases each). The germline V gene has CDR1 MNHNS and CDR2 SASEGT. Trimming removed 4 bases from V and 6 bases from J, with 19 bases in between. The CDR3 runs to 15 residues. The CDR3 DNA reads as TGTGCCAGCAGTGCGAAACTAGGGGTAGTTGGCGAGCAGTACTTC. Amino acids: CASSAKLGVVGEQYF.

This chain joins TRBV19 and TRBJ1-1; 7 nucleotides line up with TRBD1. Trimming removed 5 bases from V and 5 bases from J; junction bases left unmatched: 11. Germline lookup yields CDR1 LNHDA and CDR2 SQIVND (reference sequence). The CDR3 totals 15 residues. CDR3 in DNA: TGTGCCAGTAGTCAGGGGGGTGGGGCGAGGACTGAAGCTTTCTTT. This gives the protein CASSQGGGARTEAFF.

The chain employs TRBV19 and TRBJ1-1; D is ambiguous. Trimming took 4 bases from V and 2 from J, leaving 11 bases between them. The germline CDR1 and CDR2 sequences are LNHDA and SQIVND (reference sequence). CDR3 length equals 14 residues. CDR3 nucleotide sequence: TGTGCCAGTAGTAGAGACGGGGTCAACACTGAAGCTTTCTTT. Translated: CASSRDGVNTEAFF.

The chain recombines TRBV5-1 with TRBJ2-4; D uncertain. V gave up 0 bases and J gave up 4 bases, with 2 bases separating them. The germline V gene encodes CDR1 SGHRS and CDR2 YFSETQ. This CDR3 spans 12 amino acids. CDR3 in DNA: TGCGCCAGCAGCTTGGGTAAAAACATTCAGTACTTC. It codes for CASSLGKNIQYF.

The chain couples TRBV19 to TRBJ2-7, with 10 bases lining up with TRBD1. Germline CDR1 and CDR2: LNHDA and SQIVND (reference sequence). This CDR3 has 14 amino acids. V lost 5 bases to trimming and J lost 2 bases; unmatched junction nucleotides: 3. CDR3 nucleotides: TGTGCCAGTAGTCCGGGGACAGGGGCCTACGAGCAGTACTTC. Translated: CASSPGTGAYEQYF.

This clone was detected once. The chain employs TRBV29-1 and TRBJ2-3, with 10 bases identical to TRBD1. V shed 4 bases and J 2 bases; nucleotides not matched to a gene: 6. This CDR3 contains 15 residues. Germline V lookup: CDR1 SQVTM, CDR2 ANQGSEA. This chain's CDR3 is CSVGSGTGATDTQYF. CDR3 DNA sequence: TGCAGCGTTGGATCCGGGACAGGGGCCACAGATACGCAGTATTTT.

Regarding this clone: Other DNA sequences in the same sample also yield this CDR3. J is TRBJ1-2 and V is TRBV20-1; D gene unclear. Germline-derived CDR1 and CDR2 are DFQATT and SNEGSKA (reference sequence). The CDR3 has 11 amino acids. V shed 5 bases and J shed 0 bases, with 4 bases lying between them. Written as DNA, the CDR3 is TGCAGTGCTGGACCTAACTATGGCTACACCTTC. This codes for CSAGPNYGYTF.

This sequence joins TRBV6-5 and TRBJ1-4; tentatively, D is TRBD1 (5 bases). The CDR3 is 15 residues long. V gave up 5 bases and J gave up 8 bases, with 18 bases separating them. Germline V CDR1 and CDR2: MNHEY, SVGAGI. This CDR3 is CASSLGSGTAEKLFF. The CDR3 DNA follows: TGTGCCAGCAGTCTCGGGTCCGGGACTGCGGAAAAACTGTTTTTT.

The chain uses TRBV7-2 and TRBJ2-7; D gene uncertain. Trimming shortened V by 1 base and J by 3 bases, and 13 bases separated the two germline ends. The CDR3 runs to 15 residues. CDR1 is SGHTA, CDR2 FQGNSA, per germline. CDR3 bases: TGTGCCAGCAGCTTAGACATGGGTATCCGCTACGAGCAGTACTTC. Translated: CASSLDMGIRYEQYF.

The CDR3 nucleotides are TGCGCCAGCAGCTACGGACTAGCGGGACCCGGGAGCACAGATACGCAGTATTTT. Amino acid sequence: CASSYGLAGPGSTDTQYF. The rearrangement joins TRBV5-1 to TRBJ2-3, with 12 positions matching TRBD2. CDR3 length: 18 residues. Looked up from germline, CDR1 is SGHRS and CDR2 is YFSETQ. V lost 3 bases to trimming and J lost 0 bases; unmatched junction nucleotides: 8.